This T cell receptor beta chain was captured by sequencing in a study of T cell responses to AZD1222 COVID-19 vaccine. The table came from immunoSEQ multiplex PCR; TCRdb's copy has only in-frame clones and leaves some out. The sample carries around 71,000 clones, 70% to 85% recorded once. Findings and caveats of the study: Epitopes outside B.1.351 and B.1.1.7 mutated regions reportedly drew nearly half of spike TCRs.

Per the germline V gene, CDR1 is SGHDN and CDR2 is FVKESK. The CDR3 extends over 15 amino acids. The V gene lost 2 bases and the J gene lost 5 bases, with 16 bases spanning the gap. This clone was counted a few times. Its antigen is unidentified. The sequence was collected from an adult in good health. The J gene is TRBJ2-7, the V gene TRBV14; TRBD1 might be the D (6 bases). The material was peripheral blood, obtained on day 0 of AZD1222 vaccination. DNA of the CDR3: TGTGCCAGCAGCCAATTACGGCCAGGGGCTGACGAGCAGTACTTC. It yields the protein CASSQLRPGADEQYF.